The source of this TCR beta chain is a study of cytomegalovirus exposure and HLA in healthy donors. V shed 3 bases, J shed 6 bases, and the junction held 12 bases outside the gene matches. The CDR3 spans 18 residues. Germline CDR1 is LGHNA and CDR2 is YNFKEQ. Comments on this clone: Antigen unknown.

Use of 60 Vbeta and 13 Jbeta primers characterized the PCR. Assay: immunoSEQ multiplex PCR; the TCRdb copy retains only in-frame clones and omits some. Here the sample spans some 120,000 clones, approximately 80% being singletons. Points from the study as a whole: Later on, an analysis tied under 20,000 TCR beta sequences to HLA alleles at 0.05 false discovery rate.

Sequencing was carried out using PBMCs. The sequence was collected from a man in his fifties in good health and CMV-seronegative. This chain connects TRBV4-2 to TRBJ2-1; the match to TRBD2 covers 12 bases. The CDR3 loop reads CASSQARISSGRANEQFF. The CDR3 DNA is TGTGCCAGCAGCCAGGCCCGAATATCTAGCGGGAGGGCCAATGAGCAGTTCTTC.